This T cell receptor beta chain was identified during a study of blood T cells in healthy people across ages. Broader study findings: One million T cells yielded diversity estimates that were considered underestimates. No conclusive comparison of naive versus antigen-experienced cells was possible with unsorted PBMCs.

In regard to this clonotype: Its antigen is still unknown.

Trimming took 5 bases from V and 0 from J, leaving 14 bases between them. The CDR3 covers 16 residues. CDR1 and CDR2 from the germline V gene are SGHAT and FQNNGV. Per-sample yields of isolated PBMCs were at least 7 million. The authors ran a second PCR of about 6 to 11 cycles using a sample-barcoded 5' primer and a J-beta primer mix. Every molecule of cDNA carried a tag from a template-switch adaptor with 12 random nucleotides. One entry per CDR3 protein results from TCRdb running MiXCR on the 5' RACE reads. The data hold approximately 290,000 distinct CDR3 sequences, with roughly a quarter observed a single time.

The specimen was blood. The receptor was isolated from a woman between 65 and 79 years old in good health. The chain links TRBV11-2 to TRBJ1-5, with D possibly TRBD1 on 5 matching bases. The CDR3 loop is CASSGGTGNSNQPQHF. The CDR3 region has the DNA TGTGCCAGCAGCGGAGGGACTGGGAATAGCAATCAGCCCCAGCATTTT.